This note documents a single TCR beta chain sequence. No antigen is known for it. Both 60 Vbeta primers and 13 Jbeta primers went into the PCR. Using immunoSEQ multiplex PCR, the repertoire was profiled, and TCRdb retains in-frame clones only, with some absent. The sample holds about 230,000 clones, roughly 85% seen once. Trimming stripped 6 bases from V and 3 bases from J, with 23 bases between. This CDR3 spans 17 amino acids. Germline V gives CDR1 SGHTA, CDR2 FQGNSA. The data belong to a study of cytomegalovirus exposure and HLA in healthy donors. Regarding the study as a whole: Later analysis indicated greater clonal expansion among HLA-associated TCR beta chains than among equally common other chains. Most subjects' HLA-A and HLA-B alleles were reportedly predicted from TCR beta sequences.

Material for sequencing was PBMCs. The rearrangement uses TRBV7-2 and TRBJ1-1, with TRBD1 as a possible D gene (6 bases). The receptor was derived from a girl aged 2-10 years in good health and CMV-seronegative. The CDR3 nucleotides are TGTGCCAGCAGTCCGACGTACCCCAGGGGATCGGACACTGAAGCTTTCTTT. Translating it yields CASSPTYPRGSDTEAFF.